The 22 T cell receptor beta chains in this list originate from one sample, sequenced in a study of T cells in Graves' hyperthyroidism and ophthalmopathy (dated by TCRdb to between 2017 and 2020). Receptors were amplified or captured by multiplex PCR. Sequencing used an Illumina HiSeq 2000. Amplification of TCR beta CDR3 regions was carried out from RNA transcripts. For the first round of RT-PCR on the TCR CDR3, the HTBI primer set was used together with the Qiagen OneStep RT-PCR kit. TCRdb reprocessing: public reads trimmed at Q25 with fastp, clones called with MiXCR, in-frame beta chains kept. Every entry covers one CDR3 protein and lists the most common genes and DNA from its rows. This sample comprises over 300,000 distinct CDR3 sequences, about 15% of them detected only once. The top ten constitute around 10% of the sample. Source material: blood. The receptors shown here come from a woman aged 55-69 years with Graves' hyperthyroidism.

This clonotype was observed a handful of times. The chain links TRBV6-1 to TRBJ2-4, with no clear D. Deletions cut 7 bases from V and 0 bases from J, with 16 bases between. CDR1 and CDR2 (germline): MNHNS, SASEGT. The CDR3 consists of 16 residues. In nucleotides, the CDR3 is TGTGCCAGCACCCCTAGAGAGAGGCTAGCCAAAAACATTCAGTACTTC. Its translation is CASTPRERLAKNIQYF.

The sample holds many counts of this clonotype. The rearrangement joins TRBV12-3 or TRBV12-4 to TRBJ1-2, with D perhaps TRBD1 (6 bases). This CDR3 is built from 15 residues. V was cut by 0 bases and J by 1 base, with 9 bases left in between. CDR3 in amino acids: CASSLAGTLNYGYTF. Here the CDR3 DNA reads TGTGCCAGCAGTTTAGCGGGGACACTTAACTATGGCTACACCTTC.

This clonotype was recorded a few times. V gene TRBV6-1 combines with J gene TRBJ2-6; D perhaps matches TRBD1 (6 bases). Germline-derived CDR1 and CDR2 are MNHNS and SASEGT. The CDR3 consists of 14 residues. V gave up 6 bases and J gave up 3 bases, with 9 bases separating them. This chain's CDR3 is CASRRDIGANVLTF. For the CDR3, the DNA is TGTGCCAGCAGGAGGGACATTGGGGCCAACGTCCTGACTTTC.

This clonotype was picked up many times. The CDR3 loop reads CASSGESSYEQYF. CDR3 nucleotide sequence: TGCGCCAGCAGTGGGGAGAGCTCCTACGAGCAGTACTTC. The rearrangement links TRBV10-1 to TRBJ2-7; possibly TRBD2 for D (5 bases). V shed 4 bases and J shed 0 bases, with 7 bases lying between them. This CDR3 has 13 amino acids. Germline V CDR1 and CDR2: WNHNN, SYGVQD (reference sequence).

The table lists this clonotype with a few counts. This sequence joins TRBV6-4 and TRBJ2-3; 15 nucleotides match TRBD2. Trimming removed 6 bases from V and 4 bases from J; junction bases left unmatched: 8. CDR1 is MRHNA, CDR2 SNTAGT, per germline. This CDR3 contains 17 residues. In nucleotides, the CDR3 is TGTGCCAGCAGCAAGGGACTAGCGGGAGGATGGGCAGATACGCAGTATTTT. Translating gives CASSKGLAGGWADTQYF.

The chain has TRBV29-1 and TRBJ2-2; no clear D. The V end was cut by 3 bases, the J end by 1 base, with 6 bases between. CDR1 is SQVTM, CDR2 ANQGSEA, per germline. The length of the CDR3 is 13 residues. DNA for the CDR3: TGCAGCGTTGAGACGGTGAACACCGGGGAGCTGTTTTTT. Translated, it gives CSVETVNTGELFF.

This clonotype was seen ten or more times. V is TRBV24-1 and J is TRBJ1-2; a possible D gene is TRBD1 (5 bases). The CDR3 spans 13 residues. Trimming stripped 4 bases from V and 4 bases from J, with 9 bases between. Germline V lookup: CDR1 KGHDR, CDR2 SFDVKD. In DNA, the CDR3 is TGTGCCACCAGTGAAACCGGGACCTATGGCTACACCTTC. Translation gives CATSETGTYGYTF.

This clonotype was found many times. The genes are TRBV7-2 and TRBJ2-5, with D tentatively TRBD1 (5 bases). CDR1 is SGHTA, CDR2 FQGNSA, per germline. Trimming cost V 5 bases and J 5 bases, with 12 bases left between them. The CDR3 extends over 13 amino acids. CDR3 sequence (DNA): TGTGCCAGCAGCCCCGGACACCGTGAGACCCAGTACTTC. Protein sequence: CASSPGHRETQYF.

Ten or more counts support this clonotype. The chain carries TRBV12-3 or TRBV12-4 and TRBJ1-2; no reliable D call. V shed 6 bases and J shed 3 bases, with 17 bases lying between them. The CDR3 is made up of 15 amino acids. The DNA for the CDR3 is TGTGCCAGCAGCCCCAAATTCCGAAACGACTATGGCTACACCTTC. This gives the protein CASSPKFRNDYGYTF.

The rearrangement links TRBV6-1 to TRBJ2-5; unclear D gene. The CDR3 runs to 15 residues. V was shortened by 7 bases and J by 2 bases, with 17 bases between the two germline ends. Germline CDR1 reads MNHNS; CDR2 reads SASEGT. CDR3 coding DNA: TGTGCCAGCATTGCGGCCCACACATTACAAGAGACCCAGTACTTC. This codes for CASIAAHTLQETQYF.

To note about this clonotype: A read error is possible here, since a much larger clone lies one base away. The chain combines TRBV28 with TRBJ2-1; D is ambiguous. The CDR3 is 15 amino acids. The germline CDR1 and CDR2 sequences are MDHEN and SYDVKM. The germline V and J ends were trimmed by 8 bases and 8 bases, with 22 bases remaining between them. The CDR3: CASGPKLSGSDEQFF. Here the CDR3 DNA reads TGTGCCAGCGGTCCAAAGTTATCCGGCTCAGATGAGCAGTTCTTC.

The chain carries TRBV29-1 and TRBJ2-5; 11 bases agree with TRBD2. This CDR3 has 16 residues. The germline CDR1 and CDR2 sequences are SQVTM and ANQGSEA. The J segment lost 6 bases and the V segment lost 1 base, leaving 10 bases of the junction unmatched. CDR3 in DNA: TGCAGCGTTGAAGTAGGTGCTAGCGGGAGGCGACAGACCCAGTACTTC. Encoded protein: CSVEVGASGRRQTQYF.

CDR3 nucleotides: TGTGCCAGCAGCGATCGGGACAGGAGGCAAGAGCAGTACTTC. This encodes CASSDRDRRQEQYF. The chain recombines TRBV6-1 with TRBJ2-7, with 8 bases lining up with TRBD1. V lost 6 bases and J lost 7; bases outside the gene matches: 11. The CDR3 has 14 amino acids. CDR1 is MNHNS, CDR2 SASEGT, per germline.

This clonotype was counted many times. The V and J genes are TRBV27 and TRBJ2-3; 7 nucleotides align to TRBD1. Looked up from germline, CDR1 is MNHEY and CDR2 is SMNVEV (reference sequence). The CDR3 extends over 14 amino acids. The trim removed 6 bases at V and 2 bases at J, leaving 5 bases unmatched. The CDR3 region has the DNA TGTGCCAGCAGCTTACAGGGGTACACAGATACGCAGTATTTT. It yields the protein CASSLQGYTDTQYF.

The gene calls are TRBV19 and TRBJ1-4, with D perhaps matching TRBD1 (6 bases). The CDR3 is 15 residues long. Germline-derived CDR1 and CDR2 are LNHDA and SQIVND (reference sequence). Trimming pared 9 bases from V and 5 bases from J, leaving 19 bases between. CDR3 coding DNA: TGTGCCAGCCGCCGGGGGGGGCAGAGGAATGAAAAACTGTTTTTT. It codes for CASRRGGQRNEKLFF.

In its sample, this clonotype was seen a few times. V and J are TRBV10-3 and TRBJ1-5, with unresolved D. V was clipped by 6 bases and J by 4 bases, with 10 bases between them. Germline CDR1 reads ENHRY; CDR2 reads SYGVKD. This CDR3 has 13 residues. The CDR3 DNA reads TGTGCCATCAGCGCGGGGTCAAATCAGCCCCAGCATTTT. Its protein is CAISAGSNQPQHF.

This clonotype has at least ten counts. The genes are TRBV20-1 and TRBJ2-7; no clear D gene. The length of the CDR3 is 12 residues. Trimming left V 6 bases short and J 0 bases short, with 9 bases between. In germline, CDR1 is DFQATT, CDR2 SNEGSKA (reference sequence). The CDR3 loop is CSAPLGSYEQYF. The CDR3 nucleotides read TGCAGTGCCCCGCTCGGCTCCTACGAGCAGTACTTC.

This clonotype was seen only a few times. The chain carries TRBV4-1 and TRBJ2-7; TRBD2 might be the D (5 bases). The CDR3 spans 16 residues. V lost 1 base and J 7 bases, leaving 20 bases between the germline ends. The germline CDR1 and CDR2 sequences are MGHRA and YSYEKL. The CDR3 loop reads CASSQALRTGLLEQYF. CDR3 DNA sequence: TGCGCCAGCAGCCAAGCTTTAAGGACTGGGCTTTTAGAGCAGTACTTC.

Ten or more counts support this clonotype. V usage is TRBV18 and J usage is TRBJ2-7; TRBD2 matches 12 bases. Germline loops: CDR1 KGHSH, CDR2 LQKENI. This CDR3 is built from 16 residues. V lost 2 bases to trimming and J lost 0 bases; unmatched junction nucleotides: 2. CDR3 region: CASSPMTSGSSYEQYF. CDR3 sequence (DNA): TGTGCCAGCTCACCAATGACTAGCGGGAGCTCCTACGAGCAGTACTTC.

The sample holds a few counts of this clonotype. The chain has TRBV9 and TRBJ2-1; 14 bases are shared with TRBD2. CDR1 and CDR2 (germline): SGDLS, YYNGEE. With 4 bases clipped from V and 8 bases from J, the junction kept 5 bases outside the gene matches. The CDR3 extends over 15 amino acids. The CDR3 here is CASSQGLAGEHEQFF. For the CDR3, the DNA is TGTGCCAGCAGCCAGGGACTAGCGGGAGAGCATGAGCAGTTCTTC. Together with reference TRBV9 and TRBJ2-1, the CDR3 gives the full variable domain: DSGVTQTPKHLITATGQRVTLRCSPRSGDLSVYWYQQSLDQGLQFLIQYYNGEERAKGNILERFSAQQFPDLHSELNLSSLELGDSALYFCASSQGLAGEHEQFFGPGTRLTVL.

This clonotype was seen many times. CDR3 bases: TGCGCCAGCAGGAGGACAGGGCTCGGCACTGAAGCTTTCTTT. This gives the protein CASRRTGLGTEAFF. This chain connects TRBV5-1 to TRBJ1-1, with 8 bases that match TRBD1. The CDR3 is 14 amino acids. CDR1 and CDR2 from the germline V gene are SGHRS and YFSETQ. V shed 5 bases and J 4 bases; nucleotides not matched to a gene: 7.

This clonotype was recorded many times. The chain couples TRBV24-1 to TRBJ1-2; no firm D call. Per the germline V gene, CDR1 is KGHDR and CDR2 is SFDVKD. The CDR3 runs 13 residues. Trimming cost V 3 bases and J 7 bases, with 11 bases left between them. CDR3 DNA sequence: TGTGCCACCAGTGATGTCGTTGGCCGTGGCTACACCTTC. The encoded protein is CATSDVVGRGYTF.